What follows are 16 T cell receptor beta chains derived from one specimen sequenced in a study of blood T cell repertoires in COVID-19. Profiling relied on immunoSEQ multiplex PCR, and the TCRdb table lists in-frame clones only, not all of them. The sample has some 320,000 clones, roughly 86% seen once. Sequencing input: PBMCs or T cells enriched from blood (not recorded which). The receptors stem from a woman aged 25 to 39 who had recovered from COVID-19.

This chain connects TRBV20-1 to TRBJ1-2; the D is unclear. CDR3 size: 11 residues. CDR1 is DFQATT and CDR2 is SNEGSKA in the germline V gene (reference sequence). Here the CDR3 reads CLVQLTSGYTF. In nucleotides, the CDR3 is TGCCTGGTTCAGCTAACTAGTGGCTACACCTTC.

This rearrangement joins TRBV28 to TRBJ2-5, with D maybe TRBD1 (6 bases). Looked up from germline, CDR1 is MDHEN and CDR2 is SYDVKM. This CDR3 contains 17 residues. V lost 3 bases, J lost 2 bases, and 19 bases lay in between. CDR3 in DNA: TGTGCCAGCAGTTTTACCCCGGACAGTCAGGGGCAAGAGACCCAGTACTTC. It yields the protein CASSFTPDSQGQETQYF.

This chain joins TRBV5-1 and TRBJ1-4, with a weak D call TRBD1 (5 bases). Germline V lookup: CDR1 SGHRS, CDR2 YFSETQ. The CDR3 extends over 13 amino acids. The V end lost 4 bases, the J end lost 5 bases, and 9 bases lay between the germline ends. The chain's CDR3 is CASSPGGNEKLFF. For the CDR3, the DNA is TGCGCCAGCAGCCCCGGGGGGAATGAAAAACTGTTTTTT.

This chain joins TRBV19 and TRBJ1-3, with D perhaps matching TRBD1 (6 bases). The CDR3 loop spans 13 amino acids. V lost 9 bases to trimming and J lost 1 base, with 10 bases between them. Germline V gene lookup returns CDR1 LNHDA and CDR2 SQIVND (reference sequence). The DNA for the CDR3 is TGTGCCAGCGAAACAGGGTCTGGAAACACCATATATTTT. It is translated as CASETGSGNTIYF.

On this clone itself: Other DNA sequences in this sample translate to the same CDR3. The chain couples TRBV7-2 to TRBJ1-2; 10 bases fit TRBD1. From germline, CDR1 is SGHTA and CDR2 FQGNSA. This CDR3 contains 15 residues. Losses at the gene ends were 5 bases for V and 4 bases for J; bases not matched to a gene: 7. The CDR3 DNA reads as TGTGCCAGCAGCCCACGGACAGGGGGTCGCTATGGCTACACCTTC. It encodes CASSPRTGGRYGYTF.

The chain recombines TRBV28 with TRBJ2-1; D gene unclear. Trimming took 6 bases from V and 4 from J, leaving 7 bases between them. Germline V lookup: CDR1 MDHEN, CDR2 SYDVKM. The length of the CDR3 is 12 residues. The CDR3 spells CASSPTYNEQFF. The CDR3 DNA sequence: TGTGCCAGCAGCCCCACTTACAATGAGCAGTTCTTC.

CDR3 sequence reads: CASRKYSGTYEQYF. The CDR3 DNA is TGTGCCAGCAGAAAATACTCAGGGACCTACGAGCAGTACTTC. The rearrangement joins TRBV28 to TRBJ2-7; D is perhaps TRBD1 (5 bases). In germline, CDR1 is MDHEN, CDR2 SYDVKM. This CDR3 has 14 residues. The V end was cut by 6 bases, the J end by 2 bases, with 14 bases between.

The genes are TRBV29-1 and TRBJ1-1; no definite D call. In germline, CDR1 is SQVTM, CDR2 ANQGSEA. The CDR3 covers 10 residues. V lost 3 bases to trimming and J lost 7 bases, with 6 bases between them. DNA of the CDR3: TGCAGCGTTGACACAGATGAAGCTTTCTTT. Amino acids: CSVDTDEAFF.

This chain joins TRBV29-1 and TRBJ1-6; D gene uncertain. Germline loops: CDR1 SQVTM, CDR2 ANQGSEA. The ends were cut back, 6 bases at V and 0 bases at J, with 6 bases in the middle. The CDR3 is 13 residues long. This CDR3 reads CSVASSYNSPLHF. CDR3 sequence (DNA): TGCAGCGTGGCCAGCTCCTATAATTCACCCCTCCACTTT.

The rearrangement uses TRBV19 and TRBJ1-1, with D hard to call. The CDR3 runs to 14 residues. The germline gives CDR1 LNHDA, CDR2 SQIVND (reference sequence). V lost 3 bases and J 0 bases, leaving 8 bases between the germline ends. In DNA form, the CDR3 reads TGTGCCAGTAGTATCGCACAGTTGAACACTGAAGCTTTCTTT. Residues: CASSIAQLNTEAFF.

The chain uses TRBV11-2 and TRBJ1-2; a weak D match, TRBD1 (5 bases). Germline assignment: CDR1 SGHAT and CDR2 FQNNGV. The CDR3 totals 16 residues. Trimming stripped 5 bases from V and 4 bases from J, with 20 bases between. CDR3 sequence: CASSGRAGGGSYGYTF. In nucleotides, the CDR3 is TGTGCCAGCAGCGGCCGGGCTGGGGGGGGAAGCTATGGCTACACCTTC.

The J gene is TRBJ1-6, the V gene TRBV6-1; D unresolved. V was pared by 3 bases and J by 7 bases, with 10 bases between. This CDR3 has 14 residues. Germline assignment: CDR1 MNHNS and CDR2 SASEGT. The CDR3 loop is CASSEGSLNSPLHF. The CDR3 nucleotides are TGTGCCAGCAGTGAGGGCAGTCTCAATTCACCCCTCCACTTT.

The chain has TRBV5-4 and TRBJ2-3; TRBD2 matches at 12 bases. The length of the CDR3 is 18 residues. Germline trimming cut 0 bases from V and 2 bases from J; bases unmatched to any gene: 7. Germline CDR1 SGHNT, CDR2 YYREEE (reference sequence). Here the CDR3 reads CASSLAPSGGALTDTQYF. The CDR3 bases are TGTGCCAGCAGCTTGGCTCCTAGCGGGGGGGCCCTCACAGATACGCAGTATTTT.

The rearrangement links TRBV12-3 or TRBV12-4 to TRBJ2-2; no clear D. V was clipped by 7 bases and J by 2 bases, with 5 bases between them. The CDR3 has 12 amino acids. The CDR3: CASKLNTGELFF. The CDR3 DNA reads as TGTGCCAGCAAACTCAACACCGGGGAGCTGTTTTTT.

The CDR3 region is CASSLRDGPYNEQFF. The CDR3 DNA sequence: TGTGCCAGCAGTCTTCGGGATGGACCCTACAATGAGCAGTTCTTC. This sequence joins TRBV27 and TRBJ2-1; a weak D match, TRBD2 (5 bases). V was pared by 5 bases and J by 2 bases, with 13 bases between. Germline V CDR1 and CDR2: MNHEY, SMNVEV (reference sequence). CDR3 length: 15 residues.

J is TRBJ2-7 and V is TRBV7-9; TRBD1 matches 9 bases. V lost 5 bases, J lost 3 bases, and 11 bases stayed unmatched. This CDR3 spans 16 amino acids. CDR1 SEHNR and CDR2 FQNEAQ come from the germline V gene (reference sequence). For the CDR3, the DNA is TGTGCCAGCAGCCAACACCCTGGGACAGGGAGCTACGAGCAGTACTTC. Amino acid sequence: CASSQHPGTGSYEQYF.